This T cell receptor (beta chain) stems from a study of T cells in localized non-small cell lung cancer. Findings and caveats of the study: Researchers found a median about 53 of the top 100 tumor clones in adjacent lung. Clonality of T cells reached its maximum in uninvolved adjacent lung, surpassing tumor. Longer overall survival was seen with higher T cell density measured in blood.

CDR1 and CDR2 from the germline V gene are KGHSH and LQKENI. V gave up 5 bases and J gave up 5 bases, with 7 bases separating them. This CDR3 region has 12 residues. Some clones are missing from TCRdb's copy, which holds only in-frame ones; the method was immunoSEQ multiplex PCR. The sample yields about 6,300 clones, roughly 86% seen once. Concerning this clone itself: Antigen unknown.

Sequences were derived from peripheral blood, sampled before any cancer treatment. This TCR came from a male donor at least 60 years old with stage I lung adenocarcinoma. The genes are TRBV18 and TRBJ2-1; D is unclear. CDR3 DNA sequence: TGTGCCAGCTCATCCCCCAACAATGAGCAGTTCTTC. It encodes CASSSPNNEQFF.